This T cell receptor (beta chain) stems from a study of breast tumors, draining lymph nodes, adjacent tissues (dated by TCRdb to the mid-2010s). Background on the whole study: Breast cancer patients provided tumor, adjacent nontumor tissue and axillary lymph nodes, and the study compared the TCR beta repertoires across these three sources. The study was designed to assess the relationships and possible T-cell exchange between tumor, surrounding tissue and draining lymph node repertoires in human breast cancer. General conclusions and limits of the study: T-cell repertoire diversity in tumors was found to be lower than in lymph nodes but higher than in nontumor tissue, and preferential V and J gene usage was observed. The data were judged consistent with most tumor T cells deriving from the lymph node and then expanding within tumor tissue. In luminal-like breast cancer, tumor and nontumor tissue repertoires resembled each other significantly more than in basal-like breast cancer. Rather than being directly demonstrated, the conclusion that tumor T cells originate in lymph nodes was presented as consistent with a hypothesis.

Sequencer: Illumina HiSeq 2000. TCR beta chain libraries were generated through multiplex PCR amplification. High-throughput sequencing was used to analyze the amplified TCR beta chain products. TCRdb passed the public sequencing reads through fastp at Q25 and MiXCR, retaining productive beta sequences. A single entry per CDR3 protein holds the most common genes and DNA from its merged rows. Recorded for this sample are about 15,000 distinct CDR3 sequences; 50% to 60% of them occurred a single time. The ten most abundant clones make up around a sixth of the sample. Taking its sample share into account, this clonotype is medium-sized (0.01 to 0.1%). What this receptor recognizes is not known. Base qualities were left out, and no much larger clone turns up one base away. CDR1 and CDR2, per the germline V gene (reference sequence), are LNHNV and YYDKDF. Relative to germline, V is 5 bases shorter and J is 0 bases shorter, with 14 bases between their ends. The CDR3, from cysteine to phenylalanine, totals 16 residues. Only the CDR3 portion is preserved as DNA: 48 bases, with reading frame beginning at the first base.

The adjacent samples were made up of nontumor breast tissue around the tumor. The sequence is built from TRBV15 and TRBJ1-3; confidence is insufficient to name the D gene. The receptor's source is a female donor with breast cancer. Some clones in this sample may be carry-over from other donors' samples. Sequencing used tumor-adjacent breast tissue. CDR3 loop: CATSDRQPSSGNTIYF. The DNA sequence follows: TGTGCCACCAGCGACCGTCAACCGAGCTCTGGAAACACCATATATTTT.